Presented here are 11 T cell receptor beta chains from one specimen sequenced in a study of blood T cells in healthy people across ages. Next came a second PCR, run for about 7 to 12 cycles, which used a sample-barcoded 5' primer along with a J-beta primer mix. TCRdb reanalysed the 5' RACE reads using MiXCR and keeps one entry per CDR3 protein. The table includes roughly 900,000 distinct CDR3 sequences, roughly 43% detected once. The sequenced material came from blood. Receptors originate from a man under 40 in good health.

This clonotype was recorded a few times. V is TRBV24-1 and J is TRBJ2-5, with D perhaps TRBD1 or TRBD2 (5 bases each). Trimming shortened V by 7 bases and J by 0 bases, and 8 bases separated the two germline ends. Germline loops: CDR1 KGHDR, CDR2 SFDVKD. There are 13 residues in the CDR3. CDR3 protein: CATRRDHQETQYF. The CDR3 coding sequence is TGTGCCACCAGACGGGACCACCAAGAGACCCAGTACTTC.

This clonotype was seen only a few times. The chain recombines TRBV20-1 with TRBJ1-1; 12 bases map to TRBD1. Germline CDR1 and CDR2: DFQATT and SNEGSKA (reference sequence). The ends lost 6 bases at V and 1 base at J; junction bases unmatched: 12. The CDR3 sequence is 17 residues long. The CDR3 spells CSASPGTGGIRNTEAFF. CDR3 in DNA: TGCAGTGCGAGCCCCGGGACAGGGGGCATTAGGAACACTGAAGCTTTCTTT.

J is TRBJ2-7 and V is TRBV4-2; 12 bases fit TRBD2. The CDR3 is 17 residues long. Germline loops: CDR1 LGHNA, CDR2 YNFKEQ. V trimming: 0 bases; J trimming: 7 bases; junction bases outside the gene matches: 10. The CDR3 DNA sequence: TGTGCCAGCAGCCAAGATCCTAGCGGGAGGGCCGGGAGTGAGCAGTACTTC. Translated, it gives CASSQDPSGRAGSEQYF.

The CDR3 sequence: CASGQGRPRTDTQYF. The CDR3 DNA reads TGTGCCAGCGGCCAGGGGAGACCACGCACAGATACGCAGTATTTT. This chain links TRBV6-5 with TRBJ2-3; D is possibly TRBD1 (6 bases). Germline CDR1 is MNHEY and CDR2 is SVGAGI. V was shortened by 8 bases and J by 1 base, with 16 bases between the two germline ends. The CDR3 loop spans 15 amino acids.

A note on this clonotype: The junction shows a germline mismatch at one end, possibly a read error. The rearrangement uses TRBV2 and TRBJ2-5; D may correspond to TRBD1 or TRBD2 (6 bases each). This CDR3 spans 13 amino acids. Germline CDR1 reads SNHLY; CDR2 reads FYNNEI. The CDR3 loop reads CASTGDNQETQSF. DNA for the CDR3: TGTGCCAGCACGGGGGACAACCAAGAGACCCAGTCCTTC.

V is TRBV9 and J is TRBJ2-7; no reliable D call. Trimming took 3 bases from V and 0 from J, leaving 10 bases between them. The V gene's germline CDR1 is SGDLS and CDR2 YYNGEE. The CDR3 totals 14 residues. This CDR3 is CASSGSLDSYEQYF. The CDR3 region has the DNA TGTGCCAGCAGCGGCTCCCTAGACTCCTACGAGCAGTACTTC.

The chain links TRBV10-3 to TRBJ1-5; D possibly corresponds to TRBD1 (5 bases). This CDR3 has 13 residues. The ends were cut back, 8 bases at V and 0 bases at J, with 8 bases in the middle. Per germline, CDR1 ENHRY and CDR2 SYGVKD. CDR3 residues: CAIGTDSNQPQHF. The CDR3, as DNA: TGTGCCATCGGGACGGATAGCAATCAGCCCCAGCATTTT.

This chain joins TRBV5-1 and TRBJ1-2, with D uncertain. Germline CDR1 SGHRS, CDR2 YFSETQ. The CDR3 covers 14 residues. Trimming cost V 1 base and J 3 bases, with 10 bases left between them. CDR3 DNA sequence: TGCGCCAGCAGCTTGAGAGAGTCTCACTATGGCTACACCTTC. Protein sequence: CASSLRESHYGYTF.

J is TRBJ1-2 and V is TRBV6-2 or TRBV6-3; D might be TRBD1 (5 bases). Trimming stripped 2 bases from V and 4 bases from J, with 14 bases between. The CDR3 is 15 residues long. From germline, CDR1 is MNHEY and CDR2 SVGEGT. CDR3 loop: CASSYAWRQRYGYTF. The CDR3 nucleotides read TGTGCCAGCAGTTACGCGTGGCGACAGCGCTATGGCTACACCTTC.

In this sample, this clonotype turned up once. The chain carries TRBV10-3 and TRBJ2-3, with 8 bases matching TRBD1. Germline CDR1 and CDR2: ENHRY and SYGVKD. V was pared by 10 bases and J by 1 base, with 10 bases of the junction left unmatched. The CDR3 contains 15 residues. The CDR3 nucleotides are TGTGCCACGGGACCCCTGACAGGGGGCACAGATACGCAGTATTTT. The encoded protein is CATGPLTGGTDTQYF.

This clonotype was observed a handful of times. The CDR3 DNA sequence: TGCGCCAGCAGCGGACAGGGGGGTTCGGAGCAGTACTTC. Translating it yields CASSGQGGSEQYF. The V call is TRBV4-3, the J call TRBJ2-7, with 10 bases matching TRBD1. CDR3 length equals 13 residues. V was clipped by 5 bases and J by 7 bases; unmatched bases: 5. From germline, CDR1 is LGHNA and CDR2 YSLEER.